This T cell receptor (beta chain) was found in a study of shared clonotypes between healthy human individuals. The V end lost 0 bases, the J end lost 0 bases, and 6 bases lay between the germline ends. From germline, CDR1 is SGHRS and CDR2 YFSETQ. The length of the CDR3 is 14 residues. With regard to this clone: The same CDR3 can be traced to other DNA sequences in this sample.

Libraries were prepared by immunoSEQ multiplex PCR; TCRdb keeps only in-frame clonotypes and omits some of them. The table records 1.4 million to 1.5 million clones, 96% of them present only once. The chain has TRBV5-1 and TRBJ1-1; no clear D. The sequence came from a man aged 25-45 years in good health. Sequenced: naive CD4+ T cells sorted from blood. Subset meaning: CD45RA+ positively selected. The CDR3 here is CASSLGPMNTEAFF. CDR3 DNA: TGCGCCAGCAGCTTGGGGCCAATGAACACTGAAGCTTTCTTT.